The clone carrying this T cell receptor beta chain was detected ten times or more. Germline V gene sequence: CDR1 DFQATT, CDR2 SNEGSKA (reference sequence). This CDR3 is 13 amino acids long. Trimming took 2 bases from V and 5 from J, leaving 10 bases between them. The sample is drawn from a study of human T cells and chemical hapten exposure. The time point: patch test 1, 2 weeks after DPC sensitization. Treatment here: therapeutic diphenylcyclopropenone sensitization with weekly scalp DPC. A single record per CDR3 protein comes from TCRdb applying MiXCR to the RACE reads. The sample contains some 83,000 distinct CDR3 sequences, roughly a tenth of which appear only once.

The material was whole blood, obtained in connection with sensitization to the hapten diphenylcyclopropenone (DPC). The rearrangement uses TRBV20-1 and TRBJ1-5; D gene unclear. The TCR originated in a woman in her forties or fifties with alopecia areata. Some clones in this sample may be carry-over from other donors' samples. The CDR3 loop reads CSARMEQDQPQHF. Written as DNA, the CDR3 is TGCAGTGCTAGAATGGAACAAGATCAGCCCCAGCATTTT.